These 25 T cell receptor beta chains came from one sample sequenced in a study of shared clonotypes between healthy human individuals. Profiled with immunoSEQ multiplex PCR; TCRdb holds only in-frame clones, not every one. The data contain about 980,000 clones, more than 75% of them singletons. The sequenced sample consisted of memory CD4+ T cells sorted from blood. Subset in this sample: CD45RA-negative fraction. Receptors were obtained from a man aged 18 to 30 in good health.

V usage is TRBV6-5 and J usage is TRBJ2-7; D may match TRBD1 or TRBD2 (5 bases each). V lost 2 bases and J 1 base, leaving 9 bases between the germline ends. CDR1 is MNHEY, CDR2 SVGAGI, per germline. The CDR3 extends over 14 amino acids. The CDR3: CASSYGGVSYEQYF. The CDR3, as DNA: TGTGCCAGCAGTTACGGGGGAGTTTCCTACGAGCAGTACTTC.

A word on this clone: Other DNA sequences in this specimen translate into the identical CDR3. The chain combines TRBV5-1 with TRBJ1-2, with D hard to call. In germline, CDR1 is SGHRS, CDR2 YFSETQ. Deletions cut 3 bases from V and 3 bases from J, with 6 bases between. The CDR3 covers 12 residues. This CDR3 is CASSSSDYGYTF. CDR3 in DNA: TGCGCCAGCAGCTCCAGTGACTATGGCTACACCTTC.

The gene calls are TRBV18 and TRBJ1-2, with D possibly TRBD1 on 6 matching bases. The CDR3 consists of 13 residues. Germline CDR1 reads KGHSH; CDR2 reads LQKENI. V lost 3 bases and J 8 bases, leaving 13 bases between the germline ends. DNA for the CDR3: TGTGCCAGCTCACCTCTGGGGGGCAACGGCTACACCTTC. Protein sequence: CASSPLGGNGYTF.

The chain recombines TRBV20-1 with TRBJ1-2; D remains unclear. Germline V lookup: CDR1 DFQATT, CDR2 SNEGSKA (reference sequence). CDR3 length: 11 residues. V gave up 0 bases and J gave up 5 bases, with 4 bases separating them. Here the CDR3 reads CSAREGYGYTF. The CDR3 coding sequence is TGCAGTGCTAGAGAGGGGTATGGCTACACCTTC.

This clone occurred many times. The V and J genes are TRBV4-3 and TRBJ1-3; TRBD1 matches at 8 bases. CDR1 and CDR2 from the germline V gene are LGHNA and YSLEER. J was trimmed by 4 bases and V by 4 bases; bases with no gene match: 9. The length of the CDR3 is 16 residues. In DNA, the CDR3 is TGCGCCAGCAGCCCCCGGGAGACAGGGGTGGGAAACACCATATATTTT. Translating gives CASSPRETGVGNTIYF.

CDR3 residues: CASSLIAGGPGQYF. The CDR3 region has the DNA TGCGCCAGCAGCCTGATAGCGGGAGGGCCCGGGCAGTACTTC. This sequence joins TRBV5-1 and TRBJ2-7; 11 nucleotides align to TRBD2. Germline CDR1 and CDR2: SGHRS and YFSETQ. The CDR3 spans 14 residues. Unmatched junction bases numbered 9, after V lost 4 bases and J lost 9 bases.

This rearrangement joins TRBV18 to TRBJ2-3, with D perhaps assigned TRBD1 or TRBD2 (5 bases each). Trimming stripped 8 bases from V and 3 bases from J, with 12 bases between. The CDR3 runs to 13 residues. Per the germline V gene, CDR1 is KGHSH and CDR2 is LQKENI. CDR3 amino acids: CASRDGGTDTQYF. The DNA for the CDR3 is TGTGCCAGCCGGGACGGCGGGACAGATACGCAGTATTTT.

As regards this clone: Other DNA sequences from this sample encode an identical CDR3 as well. V gene TRBV30 combines with J gene TRBJ1-3; no reliable D call. The CDR3 is 13 amino acids. V dropped 2 bases and J dropped 0 bases, with 5 bases sitting between them. Germline V lookup: CDR1 GTSNPN, CDR2 SVGIG (reference sequence). CDR3 residues: CAWSISSGNTIYF. The CDR3 DNA reads TGTGCCTGGAGTATCAGCTCTGGAAACACCATATATTTT.

The rearrangement joins TRBV27 to TRBJ1-5; 10 bases align to TRBD1. J gave up 3 bases and V 4 bases, and 3 bases lay outside the gene matches. Germline CDR1 is MNHEY and CDR2 is SMNVEV (reference sequence). The CDR3 totals 15 residues. CDR3 residues: CASSSGQGPNQPQHF. CDR3 sequence (DNA): TGTGCCAGCAGTTCGGGACAGGGGCCCAATCAGCCCCAGCATTTT.

The sample holds many counts of this clone. The V gene is TRBV6-1, the J gene TRBJ2-7; D call uncertain. Germline CDR1 reads MNHNS; CDR2 reads SASEGT. Trimming took 8 bases from V and 3 from J, leaving 20 bases between them. The CDR3 contains 15 residues. The CDR3 here is CASLIGLGWNYEQYF. CDR3 nucleotides: TGTGCCAGCCTCATAGGCTTGGGATGGAACTACGAGCAGTACTTC.

V and J are TRBV18 and TRBJ1-1; D remains ambiguous. Trimming stripped 3 bases from V and 3 bases from J, with 14 bases between. CDR1 and CDR2 from the germline V gene are KGHSH and LQKENI. The CDR3 is 15 amino acids. The CDR3 bases are TGTGCCAGCTCACCTCCGGTGGGGAGGGACACTGAAGCTTTCTTT. It yields the protein CASSPPVGRDTEAFF.

The V and J genes are TRBV2 and TRBJ2-1; D is undetermined. Trimming shortened V by 2 bases and J by 2 bases, and 7 bases separated the two germline ends. CDR1 is SNHLY, CDR2 FYNNEI, per germline. The CDR3 totals 14 residues. The CDR3 DNA follows: TGTGCCAGCAGTGAACTCGGCCCCTACAATGAGCAGTTCTTC. The encoded protein is CASSELGPYNEQFF.

The chain uses TRBV5-8 and TRBJ2-3; D is perhaps TRBD2 (6 bases). Trimming pared 9 bases from V and 3 bases from J, leaving 20 bases between. Germline loops: CDR1 SGHTS, CDR2 YDEGEE. The CDR3 spans 15 residues. The CDR3 sequence is CATGRAGPVTDTQYF. The CDR3 DNA sequence: TGTGCCACCGGCCGTGCGGGGCCAGTTACAGATACGCAGTATTTT.

Turning to this clone: A read error may be the cause here, since a much bigger clone is one base away. Other nucleotide sequences from this sample produce the same CDR3. The chain recombines TRBV7-2 with TRBJ2-5; D gene ambiguous. V lost 2 bases to trimming and J lost 5 bases, with 3 bases between them. This CDR3 contains 11 residues. Per the germline V gene, CDR1 is SGHTA and CDR2 is FQGNSA. CDR3 nucleotide sequence: TGTGCCAGCAGCTTAACGGAGACCCAGTACTTC. It codes for CASSLTETQYF.

This chain uses TRBV27 with TRBJ2-7, with 11 bases aligning to TRBD1. There are 17 residues in the CDR3. Germline CDR1 is MNHEY and CDR2 is SMNVEV (reference sequence). The V and J ends lost 0 bases and 1 base, in that order; junction bases with no gene match: 5. The CDR3: CASSLSPGTGGSYEQYF. The DNA for the CDR3 is TGTGCCAGCAGTTTATCACCCGGGACAGGGGGGTCCTACGAGCAGTACTTC.

The rearrangement links TRBV18 to TRBJ2-7; the D gene is possibly TRBD1 (6 bases). Trimming shortened V by 3 bases and J by 0 bases, and 12 bases separated the two germline ends. The CDR3 runs 15 residues. Per the germline V gene, CDR1 is KGHSH and CDR2 is LQKENI. The CDR3 loop reads CASSPGDTSSYEQYF. The CDR3 bases are TGTGCCAGCTCACCCGGGGACACGAGCTCCTACGAGCAGTACTTC.

The rearrangement uses TRBV10-3 and TRBJ2-1, with D perhaps matching TRBD2 (5 bases). V lost 2 bases and J lost 14, with 16 bases in between. CDR1 and CDR2 from the germline V gene are ENHRY and SYGVKD. The CDR3 consists of 13 residues. The CDR3 DNA reads as TGTGCCATCAGTGAGGGGCCGTTATACGGGGAGTTCTTC. Translating it yields CAISEGPLYGEFF.

The rearrangement uses TRBV5-4 and TRBJ2-2, with TRBD2 matching 14 bases. CDR1 SGHNT and CDR2 YYREEE come from the germline V gene (reference sequence). The CDR3 sequence is 18 residues long. V lost 0 bases to trimming and J lost 5 bases; unmatched junction nucleotides: 6. The CDR3 nucleotides read TGTGCCAGCAGCTTGGCCGGGACTAGCGGGAGTCGGACCGGGGAGCTGTTTTTT. As protein: CASSLAGTSGSRTGELFF.

The rearrangement joins TRBV5-1 to TRBJ2-3; D is perhaps TRBD1 (6 bases). With 6 bases removed from V and 5 bases from J, the gap between germline ends came to 16 bases. This CDR3 region has 14 residues. Germline loops: CDR1 SGHRS, CDR2 YFSETQ. The CDR3, as DNA: TGCGCCAGCACCCTGAACAGGGAACAAGATACGCAGTATTTT. This codes for CASTLNREQDTQYF.

This clone was seen just once. V usage is TRBV6-6 and J usage is TRBJ1-2; unclear D gene. Per the germline V gene, CDR1 is MNHNY and CDR2 is SVGAGI (reference sequence). The V gene lost 0 bases and the J gene lost 3 bases, with 2 bases spanning the gap. This CDR3 contains 12 residues. In nucleotides, the CDR3 is TGTGCCAGCAGTTACTCACACTATGGCTACACCTTC. Translating it yields CASSYSHYGYTF.

The rearrangement uses TRBV5-1 and TRBJ1-5, with D perhaps TRBD1 (5 bases). The CDR3 is made up of 16 amino acids. Trimming pared 0 bases from V and 1 base from J, leaving 11 bases between. Germline CDR1 is SGHRS and CDR2 is YFSETQ. The CDR3 sequence is CASSLEVRDSNQPQHF. The CDR3 DNA reads TGCGCCAGCAGCTTGGAGGTCCGGGACAGCAATCAGCCCCAGCATTTT.

The chain is built from TRBV19 and TRBJ1-2; D is perhaps TRBD1 (5 bases). Germline CDR1 is LNHDA and CDR2 is SQIVND (reference sequence). The CDR3 consists of 12 residues. V dropped 5 bases and J dropped 7 bases, with 11 bases sitting between them. CDR3 protein: CASSLKGAGYTF. CDR3 in DNA: TGTGCCAGTAGTTTAAAAGGGGCTGGCTACACCTTC.

This chain links TRBV11-2 with TRBJ2-1; 7 nucleotides line up with TRBD2. The CDR3 has 16 residues. Germline CDR1 and CDR2: SGHAT and FQNNGV. J was trimmed by 4 bases and V by 0 bases; bases with no gene match: 6. Written as DNA, the CDR3 is TGTGCCAGCAGCTTAGATAGGGGCGGGGGTTACAATGAGCAGTTCTTC. It is translated as CASSLDRGGGYNEQFF.

This clone appeared a single time. The rearrangement uses TRBV4-3 and TRBJ2-1; the match to TRBD2 covers 8 bases. J gave up 6 bases and V 0 bases, and 13 bases lay outside the gene matches. This CDR3 has 18 residues. CDR1 is LGHNA, CDR2 YSLEER, per germline. The CDR3 sequence is CASSQERGTGTSTNEQFF. CDR3 nucleotide sequence: TGCGCCAGCAGCCAAGAGAGGGGAACCGGGACTAGTACCAATGAGCAGTTCTTC.

The V call is TRBV14, the J call TRBJ1-2; the D is unclear. V lost 4 bases and J 1 base, leaving 7 bases between the germline ends. CDR1 is SGHDN, CDR2 FVKESK, per germline. The length of the CDR3 is 13 residues. CDR3 coding DNA: TGTGCCAGCAGCCCGGGAGTTAACTATGGCTACACCTTC. It translates to CASSPGVNYGYTF.